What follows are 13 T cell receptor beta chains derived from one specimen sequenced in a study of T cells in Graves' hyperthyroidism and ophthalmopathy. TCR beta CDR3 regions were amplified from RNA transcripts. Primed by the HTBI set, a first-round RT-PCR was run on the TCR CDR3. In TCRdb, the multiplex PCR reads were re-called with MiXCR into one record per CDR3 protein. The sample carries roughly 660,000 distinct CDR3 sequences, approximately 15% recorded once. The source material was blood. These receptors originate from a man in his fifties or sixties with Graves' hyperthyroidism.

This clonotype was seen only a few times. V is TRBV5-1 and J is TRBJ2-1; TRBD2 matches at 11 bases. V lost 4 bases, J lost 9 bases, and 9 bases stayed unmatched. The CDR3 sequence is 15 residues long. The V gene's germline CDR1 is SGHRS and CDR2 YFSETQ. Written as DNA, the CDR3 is TGCGCCAGCAGCCCTACTAGCGGGAGAAGGCGTGAGCAGTTCTTC. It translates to CASSPTSGRRREQFF.

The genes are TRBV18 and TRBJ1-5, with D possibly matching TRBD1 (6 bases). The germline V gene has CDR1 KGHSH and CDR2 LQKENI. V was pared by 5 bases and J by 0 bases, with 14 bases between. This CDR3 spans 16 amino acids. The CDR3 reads CASSEQGRNSNQPQHF. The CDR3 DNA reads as TGTGCCAGCTCAGAACAGGGTCGTAATAGCAATCAGCCCCAGCATTTT.

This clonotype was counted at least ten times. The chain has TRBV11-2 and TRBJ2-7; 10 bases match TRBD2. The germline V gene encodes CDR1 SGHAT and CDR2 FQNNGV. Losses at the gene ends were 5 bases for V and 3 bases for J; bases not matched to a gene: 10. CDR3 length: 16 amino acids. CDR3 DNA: TGTGCCAGCAGCCATGCAGCTAGCGGGAGTCGCTACGAGCAGTACTTC. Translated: CASSHAASGSRYEQYF.

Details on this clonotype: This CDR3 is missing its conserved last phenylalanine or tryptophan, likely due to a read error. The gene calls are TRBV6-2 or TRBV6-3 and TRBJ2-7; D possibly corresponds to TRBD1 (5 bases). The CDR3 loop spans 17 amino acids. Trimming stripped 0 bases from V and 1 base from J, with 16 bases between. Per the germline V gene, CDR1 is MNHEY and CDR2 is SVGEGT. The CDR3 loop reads CASSYSMMDNLSYEQYL. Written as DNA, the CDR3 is TGTGCCAGCAGTTACTCGATGATGGACAACCTATCCTACGAGCAGTACCTC.

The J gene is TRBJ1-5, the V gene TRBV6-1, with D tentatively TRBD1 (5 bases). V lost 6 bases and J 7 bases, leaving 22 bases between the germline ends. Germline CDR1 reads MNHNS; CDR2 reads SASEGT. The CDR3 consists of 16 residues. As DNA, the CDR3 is TGTGCCAGCAGCCCGGCTGGGGGGGGGTTGGAGCAGCCCCAGCATTTT. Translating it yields CASSPAGGGLEQPQHF.

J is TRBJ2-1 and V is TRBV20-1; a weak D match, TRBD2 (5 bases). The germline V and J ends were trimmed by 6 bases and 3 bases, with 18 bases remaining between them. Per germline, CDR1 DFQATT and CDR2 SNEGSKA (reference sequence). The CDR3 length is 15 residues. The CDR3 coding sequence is TGCAGTGCCCGAGGTTCCGGGAACCACTACAATGAGCAGTTCTTC. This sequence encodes CSARGSGNHYNEQFF.

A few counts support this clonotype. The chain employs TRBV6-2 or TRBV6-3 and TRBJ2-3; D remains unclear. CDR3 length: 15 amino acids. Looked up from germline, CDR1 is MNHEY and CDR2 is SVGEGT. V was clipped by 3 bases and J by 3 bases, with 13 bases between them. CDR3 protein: CASSYDGRRTDTQYF. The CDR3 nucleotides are TGTGCCAGCAGTTATGACGGTCGAAGAACAGATACGCAGTATTTT.

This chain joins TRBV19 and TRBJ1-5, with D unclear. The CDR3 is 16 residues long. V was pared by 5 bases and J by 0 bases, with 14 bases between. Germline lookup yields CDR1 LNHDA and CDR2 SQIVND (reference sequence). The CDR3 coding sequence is TGTGCCAGTAGTGGAGACGGCTACACTAGCAATCAGCCCCAGCATTTT. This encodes CASSGDGYTSNQPQHF.

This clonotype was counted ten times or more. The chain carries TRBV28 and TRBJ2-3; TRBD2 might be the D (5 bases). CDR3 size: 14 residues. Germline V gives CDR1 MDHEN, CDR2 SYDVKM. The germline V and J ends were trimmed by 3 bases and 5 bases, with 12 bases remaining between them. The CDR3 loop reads CASSFPRDGDTQYF. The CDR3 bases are TGTGCCAGCAGTTTCCCCCGGGATGGAGATACGCAGTATTTT.

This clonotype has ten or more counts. In nucleotides, the CDR3 is TGTGCCACCAGTGATTCAAACGAAGGGGGCTATCAGCCCCAGCATTTT. It translates to CATSDSNEGGYQPQHF. This rearrangement joins TRBV24-1 to TRBJ1-5; TRBD1 aligns across 7 bases. The germline CDR1 and CDR2 sequences are KGHDR and SFDVKD. J was trimmed by 5 bases and V by 2 bases; bases with no gene match: 8. The length of the CDR3 is 16 residues.

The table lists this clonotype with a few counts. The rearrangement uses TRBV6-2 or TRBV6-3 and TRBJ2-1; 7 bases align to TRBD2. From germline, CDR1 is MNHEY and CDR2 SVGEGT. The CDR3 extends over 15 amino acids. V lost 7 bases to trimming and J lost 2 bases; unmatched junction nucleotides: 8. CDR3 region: CASTRAGVTYNEQFF. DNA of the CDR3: TGTGCCAGCACCCGGGCGGGAGTTACCTACAATGAGCAGTTCTTC.

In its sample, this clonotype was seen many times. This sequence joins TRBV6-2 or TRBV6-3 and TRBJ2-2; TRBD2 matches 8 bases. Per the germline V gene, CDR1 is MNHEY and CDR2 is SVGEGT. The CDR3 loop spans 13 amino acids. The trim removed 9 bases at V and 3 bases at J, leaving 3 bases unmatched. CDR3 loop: CASSGTDTGELFF. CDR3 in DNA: TGTGCCAGTAGCGGGACCGACACCGGGGAGCTGTTTTTT.

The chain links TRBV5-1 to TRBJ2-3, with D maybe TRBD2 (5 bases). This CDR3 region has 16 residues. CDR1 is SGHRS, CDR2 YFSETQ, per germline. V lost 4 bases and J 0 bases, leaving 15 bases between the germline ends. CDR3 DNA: TGCGCCAGCAGCCGGAGGTCGGGGTCTAGCACAGATACGCAGTATTTT. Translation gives CASSRRSGSSTDTQYF. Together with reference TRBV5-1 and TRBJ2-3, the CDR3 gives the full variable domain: KAGVTQTPRYLIKTRGQQVTLSCSPISGHRSVSWYQQTPGQGLQFLFEYFSETQRNKGNFPGRFSGRQFSNSRSEMNVSTLELGDSALYLCASSRRSGSSTDTQYFGPGTRLTVL.